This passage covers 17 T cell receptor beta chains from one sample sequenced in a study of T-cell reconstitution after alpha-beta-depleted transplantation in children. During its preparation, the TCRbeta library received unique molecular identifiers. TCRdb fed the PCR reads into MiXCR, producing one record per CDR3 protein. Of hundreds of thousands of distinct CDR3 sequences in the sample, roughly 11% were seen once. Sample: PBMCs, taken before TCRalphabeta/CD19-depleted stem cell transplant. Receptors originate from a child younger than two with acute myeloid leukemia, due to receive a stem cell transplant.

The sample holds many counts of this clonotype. DNA of the CDR3: TGTGCCAGCAGATGGGGGGCCGGGTATACGCAGTATTTT. It codes for CASRWGAGYTQYF. The V gene is TRBV12-3 or TRBV12-4, the J gene TRBJ2-3; D might be TRBD1 or TRBD2, each matching 6 bases. The CDR3 is made up of 13 amino acids. V was cut by 6 bases and J by 7 bases, with 14 bases left in between.

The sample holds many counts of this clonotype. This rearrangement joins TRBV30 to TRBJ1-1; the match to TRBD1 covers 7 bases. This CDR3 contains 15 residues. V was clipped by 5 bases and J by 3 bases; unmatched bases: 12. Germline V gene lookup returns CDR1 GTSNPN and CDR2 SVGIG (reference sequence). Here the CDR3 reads CAWEVTGQAHTEAFF. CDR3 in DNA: TGTGCCTGGGAAGTTACAGGACAGGCCCACACTGAAGCTTTCTTT.

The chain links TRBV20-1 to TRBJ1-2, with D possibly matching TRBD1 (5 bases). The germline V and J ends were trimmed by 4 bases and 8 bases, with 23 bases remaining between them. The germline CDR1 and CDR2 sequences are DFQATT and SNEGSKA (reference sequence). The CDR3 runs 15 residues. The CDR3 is CSATQPETAGRGYTF. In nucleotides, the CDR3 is TGCAGTGCTACGCAACCAGAGACAGCGGGAAGGGGCTACACCTTC.

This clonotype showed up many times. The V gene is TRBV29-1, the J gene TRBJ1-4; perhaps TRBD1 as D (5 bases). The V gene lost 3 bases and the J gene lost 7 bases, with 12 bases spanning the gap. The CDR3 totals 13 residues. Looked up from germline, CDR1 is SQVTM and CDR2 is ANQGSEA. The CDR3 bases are TGCAGCGTTGAGCGGGGGATGGGTGAAAAACTGTTTTTT. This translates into CSVERGMGEKLFF.

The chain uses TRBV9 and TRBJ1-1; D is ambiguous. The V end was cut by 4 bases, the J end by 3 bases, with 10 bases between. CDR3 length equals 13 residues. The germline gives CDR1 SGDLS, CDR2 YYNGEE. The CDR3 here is CASSKRQDTEAFF. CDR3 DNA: TGTGCCAGCAGCAAACGGCAGGACACTGAAGCTTTCTTT.

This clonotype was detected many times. CDR3: CATSDSGTSRNEQFF. In DNA form, the CDR3 reads TGTGCCACCAGTGATTCCGGGACTAGTCGAAATGAGCAGTTCTTC. V is TRBV24-1 and J is TRBJ2-1, with TRBD2 matching over 8 bases. V shed 2 bases and J 7 bases; nucleotides not matched to a gene: 6. CDR1 and CDR2 from the germline V gene are KGHDR and SFDVKD. The CDR3 consists of 15 residues.

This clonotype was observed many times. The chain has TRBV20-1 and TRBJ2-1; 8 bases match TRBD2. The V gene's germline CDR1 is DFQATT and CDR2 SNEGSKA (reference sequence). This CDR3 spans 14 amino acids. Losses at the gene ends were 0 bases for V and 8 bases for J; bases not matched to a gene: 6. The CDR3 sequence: CSARDLGRADEQFF. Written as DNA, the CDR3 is TGCAGTGCTAGAGATCTCGGGAGGGCCGATGAGCAGTTCTTC.

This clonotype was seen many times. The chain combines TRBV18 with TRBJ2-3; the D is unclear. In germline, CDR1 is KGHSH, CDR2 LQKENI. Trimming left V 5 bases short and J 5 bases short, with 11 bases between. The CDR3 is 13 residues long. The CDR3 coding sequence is TGTGCCAGCTCAGTACAGAATCTAGATACGCAGTATTTT. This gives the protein CASSVQNLDTQYF.

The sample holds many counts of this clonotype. CDR3 nucleotide sequence: TGCAGTGTTACAGGATCCTATGGCTACACCTTC. Encoded protein: CSVTGSYGYTF. The chain carries TRBV20-1 and TRBJ1-2; a weak D match, TRBD1 (5 bases). This CDR3 spans 11 amino acids. The V and J ends lost 7 bases and 4 bases respectively, with 10 bases between them. Germline CDR1 DFQATT, CDR2 SNEGSKA (reference sequence).

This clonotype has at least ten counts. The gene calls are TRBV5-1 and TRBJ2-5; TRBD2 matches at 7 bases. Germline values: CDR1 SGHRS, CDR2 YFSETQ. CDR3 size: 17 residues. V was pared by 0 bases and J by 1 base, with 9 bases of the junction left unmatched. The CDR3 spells CASSLGASLAGQETQYF. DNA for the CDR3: TGCGCCAGCAGCTTGGGAGCCTCCTTAGCGGGCCAAGAGACCCAGTACTTC.

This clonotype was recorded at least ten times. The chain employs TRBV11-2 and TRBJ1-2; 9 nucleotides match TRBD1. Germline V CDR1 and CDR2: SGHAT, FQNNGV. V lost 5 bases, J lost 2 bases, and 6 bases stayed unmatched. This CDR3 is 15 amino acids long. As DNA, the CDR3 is TGTGCCAGCAGCCTTGGGACAGGGAAAAACTATGGCTACACCTTC. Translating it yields CASSLGTGKNYGYTF.

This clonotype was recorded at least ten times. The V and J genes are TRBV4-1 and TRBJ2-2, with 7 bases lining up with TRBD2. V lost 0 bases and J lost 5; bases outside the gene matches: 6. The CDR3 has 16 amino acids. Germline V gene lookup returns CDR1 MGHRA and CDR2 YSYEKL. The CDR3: CASSQDYGGGTGELFF. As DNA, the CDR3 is TGCGCCAGCAGCCAAGATTATGGGGGGGGAACCGGGGAGCTGTTTTTT.

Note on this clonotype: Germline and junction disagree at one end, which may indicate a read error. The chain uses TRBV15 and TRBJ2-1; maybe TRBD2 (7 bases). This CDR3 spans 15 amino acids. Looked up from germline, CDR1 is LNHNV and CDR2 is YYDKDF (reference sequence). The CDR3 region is CATSRGGAPWGEQFF. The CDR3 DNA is TGTGCCACAAGCAGAGGGGGGGCCCCATGGGGTGAGCAGTTCTTC.

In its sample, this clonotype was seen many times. CDR3 sequence reads: CSARDRDRGSYNEQFF. The CDR3 coding sequence is TGCAGTGCTAGAGATCGGGACAGGGGAAGCTACAATGAGCAGTTCTTC. The rearrangement links TRBV20-1 to TRBJ2-1; 10 bases map to TRBD1. This CDR3 comprises 16 residues. Germline V lookup: CDR1 DFQATT, CDR2 SNEGSKA (reference sequence). V gave up 0 bases and J gave up 3 bases; unmatched junction bases: 5.

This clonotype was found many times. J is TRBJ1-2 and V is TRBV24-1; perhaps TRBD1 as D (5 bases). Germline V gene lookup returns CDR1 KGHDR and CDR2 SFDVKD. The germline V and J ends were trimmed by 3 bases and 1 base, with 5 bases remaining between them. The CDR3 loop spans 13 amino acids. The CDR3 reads CATSDGHNYGYTF. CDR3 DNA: TGTGCCACCAGTGATGGACATAACTATGGCTACACCTTC.

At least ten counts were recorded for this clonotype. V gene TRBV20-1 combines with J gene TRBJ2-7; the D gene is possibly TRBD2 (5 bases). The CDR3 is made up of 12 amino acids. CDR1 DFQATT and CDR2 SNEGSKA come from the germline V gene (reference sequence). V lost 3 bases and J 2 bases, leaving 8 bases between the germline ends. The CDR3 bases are TGCAGTGCTAGTAGACTACCCTACGAGCAGTACTTC. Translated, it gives CSASRLPYEQYF.

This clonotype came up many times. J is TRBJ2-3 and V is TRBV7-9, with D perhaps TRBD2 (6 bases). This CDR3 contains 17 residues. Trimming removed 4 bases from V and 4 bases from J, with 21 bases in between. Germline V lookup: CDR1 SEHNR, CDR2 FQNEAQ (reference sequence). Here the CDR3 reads CASSSIRLGDKPDTQYF. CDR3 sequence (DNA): TGTGCCAGCAGCTCGATACGACTAGGGGATAAGCCAGATACGCAGTATTTT.